This T cell receptor (beta chain) appears in the sequencing data of a study of cytomegalovirus exposure and HLA in healthy donors. PCR was performed using 60 Vbeta and 13 Jbeta primers. The method was immunoSEQ multiplex PCR; TCRdb's version includes in-frame clones alone and lacks a portion of them. This table holds about 84,000 clones, around three fifths found once. There are 14 residues in the CDR3. Germline CDR1 LNHDA, CDR2 SQIVND (reference sequence). V shed 4 bases and J shed 2 bases, with 9 bases lying between them. Sequencing was performed on PBMCs. The clonotype originates from a woman aged 40-49 years in good health and CMV-seropositive. The chain uses TRBV19 and TRBJ2-1; D remains unclear. This CDR3 is CASSKQTTYNEQFF. As DNA, the CDR3 is TGTGCCAGTAGTAAACAGACAACCTACAATGAGCAGTTCTTC.